This T cell receptor (beta chain) was profiled in a study of graft-versus-host responses after intestinal transplantation. About the study: Recipients uniformly received anti-thymocyte globulin induction, followed by tacrolimus and steroids for roughly 3 years.

Sequenced by immunoSEQ multiplex PCR; TCRdb stores in-frame clones only, minus some. The sample shows some 100,000 clones, roughly nine tenths of them seen only once. Trimming pared 6 bases from V and 1 base from J, leaving 9 bases between. Germline V gene lookup returns CDR1 LNHDA and CDR2 SQIVND (reference sequence). The CDR3 covers 13 residues. Note on this clone: Its cognate antigen is unknown.

The sample in question was unstimulated CD4+ T cells sorted from spleen or lymph node cells, obtained before transplant. The chain recombines TRBV19 with TRBJ2-5; tentative D call: TRBD1 (5 bases). The sequence was obtained from a human donor who was the organ donor for an intestinal transplant. The CDR3 coding sequence is TGTGCCAGTAGACAGGTTTCCCAAGAGACCCAGTACTTC. Amino acids: CASRQVSQETQYF. Combining the CDR3 with reference TRBV19 and TRBJ2-5 gives the whole variable domain DGGITQSPKYLFRKEGQNVTLSCEQNLNHDAMYWYRQDPGQGLRLIYYSQIVNDFQKGDIAEGYSVSREKKESFPLTVTSAQKNPTAFYLCASRQVSQETQYFGPGTRLLVL.